These 26 T cell receptor beta chains originate from one sample sequenced in a study of T-cell memory formation after mild COVID-19. TCRdb ran MiXCR on the 5' RACE reads and lists one entry per CDR3 protein. The sample shows hundreds of thousands of distinct CDR3 sequences, more than 15% of them seen only once. Sequencing was performed on PBMCs or a T cell subset sorted from them (not recorded which). The receptors originated from an adult woman who had mild COVID-19 (a few samples of this study predate the infection). Cell type and time point are not known.

The rearrangement joins TRBV7-8 to TRBJ2-1; maybe TRBD2 (6 bases). V was pared by 3 bases and J by 9 bases, with 15 bases between. Germline V gene sequence: CDR1 SGHVS, CDR2 FQNEAQ. The CDR3 has 14 residues. DNA of the CDR3: TGTGCCAGCAGCTTCGGGGGAATTCGGGGTGAGCAGTTCTTC. Its translation: CASSFGGIRGEQFF.

This clonotype was seen a few times. This chain uses TRBV20-1 with TRBJ2-3, with 7 bases that match TRBD1. CDR1 and CDR2 from the germline V gene are DFQATT and SNEGSKA (reference sequence). The CDR3 sequence is 14 residues long. V lost 4 bases to trimming and J lost 2 bases; unmatched junction nucleotides: 6. The CDR3 sequence is CSATGQAFTDTQYF. The CDR3 nucleotides are TGCAGTGCTACAGGACAGGCCTTCACAGATACGCAGTATTTT.

This clonotype was observed a few times. The rearrangement joins TRBV7-6 to TRBJ2-1; TRBD2 might be the D (5 bases). V was trimmed by 2 bases and J by 3 bases, leaving 14 bases between them. This CDR3 comprises 16 residues. CDR1 is SGHVS and CDR2 is FNYEAQ in the germline V gene. The CDR3 sequence is CASSLRLPGDYNEQFF. CDR3 sequence (DNA): TGTGCCAGCAGCTTAAGATTGCCCGGGGACTACAATGAGCAGTTCTTC.

Within the sample, this clonotype is large. The gene calls are TRBV19 and TRBJ1-1; TRBD1 matches at 9 bases. This CDR3 has 16 amino acids. J lost 10 bases, V lost 7 bases, and 19 bases had no gene match. Germline CDR1 is LNHDA and CDR2 is SQIVND (reference sequence). The CDR3 region is CASIGTGSRVSGGAFF. The CDR3 DNA sequence: TGTGCCAGTATCGGGACAGGGTCTCGAGTATCAGGGGGAGCTTTCTTT.

The rearrangement uses TRBV5-5 and TRBJ1-5, with D possibly being TRBD1 (6 bases). V was trimmed by 0 bases and J by 0 bases, leaving 13 bases between them. The CDR3 consists of 17 residues. The germline V gene has CDR1 SGHKS and CDR2 YYEKEE (reference sequence). Here the CDR3 DNA reads TGTGCCAGCAGCTTGGTAGGGGGAGACGGTAGCAATCAGCCCCAGCATTTT. Its protein product is CASSLVGGDGSNQPQHF. The full variable domain, rest sourced from reference TRBV5-5 and TRBJ1-5, is DAGVTQSPTHLIKTRGQQVTLRCSPISGHKSVSWYQQVLGQGPQFIFQYYEKEERGRGNFPDRFSARQFPNYSSELNVNALLLGDSALYLCASSLVGGDGSNQPQHFGDGTRLSIL.

V is TRBV20-1 and J is TRBJ2-3, with TRBD2 matching over 9 bases. Germline lookup yields CDR1 DFQATT and CDR2 SNEGSKA (reference sequence). This CDR3 has 16 residues. V was pared by 5 bases and J by 0 bases, with 9 bases of the junction left unmatched. CDR3 residues: CSAPSGSGGSTDTQYF. CDR3 in DNA: TGCAGTGCTCCCTCAGGTAGCGGGGGCAGCACAGATACGCAGTATTTT.

The chain employs TRBV7-8 and TRBJ1-6; tentative D call: TRBD1 (6 bases). In germline, CDR1 is SGHVS, CDR2 FQNEAQ. This CDR3 has 15 residues. Deletions cut 1 base from V and 10 bases from J, with 14 bases between. CDR3 region: CASSLGPRGGSPLHF. For the CDR3, the DNA is TGTGCCAGCAGCTTAGGACCCAGGGGAGGGTCACCCCTCCACTTT.

The rearrangement uses TRBV28 and TRBJ1-2; TRBD1 might be the D (5 bases). V lost 6 bases and J lost 8, with 7 bases in between. Germline V gives CDR1 MDHEN, CDR2 SYDVKM. The CDR3 contains 10 residues. The CDR3 DNA follows: TGTGCCAGCAGGCGACAGGGCTACACCTTC. It is translated as CASRRQGYTF.

This chain uses TRBV12-3 or TRBV12-4 with TRBJ2-3, with TRBD2 matching over 7 bases. V was pared by 3 bases and J by 2 bases, with 5 bases of the junction left unmatched. The CDR3 covers 15 residues. CDR3 residues: CASSFGGSFTDTQYF. The CDR3 coding sequence is TGTGCCAGCAGTTTTGGCGGGAGTTTCACAGATACGCAGTATTTT.

This clonotype has more than one count but fewer than ten. The rearrangement uses TRBV7-9 and TRBJ2-1, with D possibly TRBD2 on 6 matching bases. This CDR3 is built from 17 residues. In germline, CDR1 is SEHNR, CDR2 FQNEAQ (reference sequence). V was clipped by 5 bases and J by 8 bases, with 25 bases between them. DNA for the CDR3: TGTGCCAGCAGCCCCCGTGGGCTGGGACTCCCTCCCGATGAGCAGTTCTTC. Protein sequence: CASSPRGLGLPPDEQFF.

The rearrangement joins TRBV18 to TRBJ2-7; TRBD1 agrees at 10 bases. Germline V gene sequence: CDR1 KGHSH, CDR2 LQKENI. The CDR3 is 15 residues long. The V segment lost 0 bases and the J segment 5 bases; nucleotides outside the gene matches: 4. CDR3 sequence reads: CASSPPMGQGNEQYF. The CDR3, as DNA: TGTGCCAGCTCACCACCGATGGGACAGGGGAACGAGCAGTACTTC.

The chain links TRBV19 to TRBJ1-1; TRBD1 matches at 7 bases. V was clipped by 8 bases and J by 1 base; unmatched bases: 4. Per the germline V gene, CDR1 is LNHDA and CDR2 is SQIVND (reference sequence). The length of the CDR3 is 13 residues. As DNA, the CDR3 is TGTGCCAGTTATTACAGGGGGAACACTGAAGCTTTCTTT. This codes for CASYYRGNTEAFF. Looking up the rest from reference TRBV19 and TRBJ1-1 gives the full variable domain: DGGITQSPKYLFRKEGQNVTLSCEQNLNHDAMYWYRQDPGQGLRLIYYSQIVNDFQKGDIAEGYSVSREKKESFPLTVTSAQKNPTAFYLCASYYRGNTEAFFGQGTRLTVV.

V is TRBV7-9 and J is TRBJ2-4; perhaps TRBD1 as D (5 bases). V was clipped by 1 base and J by 0 bases, with 13 bases between them. The CDR3 length is 17 residues. CDR1 and CDR2 from the germline V gene are SEHNR and FQNEAQ (reference sequence). In DNA form, the CDR3 reads TGTGCCAGCAGCTTAGACACCGTGGGGCTAGCCAAAAACATTCAGTACTTC. Protein sequence: CASSLDTVGLAKNIQYF.

The chain combines TRBV19 with TRBJ2-1, with 9 nucleotides matching TRBD2. The germline V gene has CDR1 LNHDA and CDR2 SQIVND (reference sequence). CDR3 size: 15 residues. Unmatched junction bases numbered 8, after V lost 3 bases and J lost 8 bases. The CDR3 sequence is CASSMIAGVRDEQFF. The CDR3 DNA reads TGTGCCAGTAGTATGATAGCGGGAGTACGGGATGAGCAGTTCTTC. The full variable domain, completed using reference TRBV19 and TRBJ2-1, is DGGITQSPKYLFRKEGQNVTLSCEQNLNHDAMYWYRQDPGQGLRLIYYSQIVNDFQKGDIAEGYSVSREKKESFPLTVTSAQKNPTAFYLCASSMIAGVRDEQFFGPGTRLTVL.

This clonotype was found a few times. The CDR3 region is CAWTRNNPGLAWTDTQYF. Written as DNA, the CDR3 is TGTGCCTGGACCCGAAACAACCCGGGACTAGCGTGGACAGATACGCAGTATTTT. The rearrangement uses TRBV30 and TRBJ2-3, with 10 bases aligning to TRBD2. CDR3 length: 18 residues. With V trimmed by 4 bases and J by 3 bases, 16 bases remained unmatched. Germline V gene data show CDR1 as GTSNPN and CDR2 as SVGIG (reference sequence).

This chain joins TRBV20-1 and TRBJ1-1, with unresolved D. V lost 1 base, J lost 1 base, and 10 bases lay in between. In germline, CDR1 is DFQATT, CDR2 SNEGSKA (reference sequence). This CDR3 has 14 amino acids. The CDR3 loop is CSARGLKGNTEAFF. The DNA for the CDR3 is TGCAGTGCTAGAGGACTTAAAGGGAACACTGAAGCTTTCTTT.

Here the CDR3 reads CASSPLLTTGSGELFF. The CDR3 nucleotides are TGTGCCAGCTCACCACTCTTAACGACGGGGTCCGGGGAGCTGTTTTTT. This rearrangement joins TRBV18 to TRBJ2-2, with D possibly matching TRBD2 (5 bases). Looked up from germline, CDR1 is KGHSH and CDR2 is LQKENI. Trimming took off 1 base at V and 6 bases at J, with 15 bases between the two ends. The CDR3 sequence is 16 residues long.

A few counts support this clonotype. The chain uses TRBV12-3 or TRBV12-4 and TRBJ1-2; no firm D call. Trimming cost V 7 bases and J 4 bases, with 16 bases left between them. This CDR3 contains 14 residues. DNA of the CDR3: TGTGCCAGCACCCAGACCGGGCCCTTCTATGGCTACACCTTC. Residues: CASTQTGPFYGYTF.

This clonotype was observed a few times. This chain connects TRBV27 to TRBJ2-3; 9 bases agree with TRBD2. Germline CDR1 is MNHEY and CDR2 is SMNVEV (reference sequence). V shed 7 bases, J shed 4 bases, and the junction held 9 bases outside the gene matches. The CDR3 covers 15 residues. The CDR3 region is CASTWASGTPDTQYF. CDR3 sequence (DNA): TGTGCCAGCACTTGGGCTAGCGGGACCCCAGATACGCAGTATTTT.

The V call is TRBV7-8, the J call TRBJ2-7, with a weak D call TRBD1 (5 bases). Germline V gives CDR1 SGHVS, CDR2 FQNEAQ. V was shortened by 5 bases and J by 4 bases, with 12 bases between the two germline ends. This CDR3 is built from 13 residues. The CDR3 spells CASSPERQYEQYF. The DNA for the CDR3 is TGTGCCAGCAGCCCCGAAAGACAGTACGAGCAGTACTTC.

This clonotype was counted a few times. This chain connects TRBV10-3 to TRBJ2-1; D assignment may be TRBD1 or TRBD2 (5 bases each). The V and J ends lost 6 bases and 0 bases respectively, with 15 bases between them. CDR1 ENHRY and CDR2 SYGVKD come from the germline V gene. CDR3 length: 16 amino acids. The CDR3 sequence: CAIRAGSTGSYNEQFF. The CDR3 DNA is TGTGCCATCAGGGCGGGTTCTACAGGCTCCTACAATGAGCAGTTCTTC.

The rearrangement joins TRBV5-6 to TRBJ2-1; TRBD2 matches 12 bases. Losses at the gene ends were 0 bases for V and 1 base for J; bases not matched to a gene: 2. There are 17 residues in the CDR3. Germline V CDR1 and CDR2: SGHDT, YYEEEE. The CDR3 DNA reads TGTGCCAGCAGCTTGGTAGGACTAGCGGGATCCTACAATGAGCAGTTCTTC. Encoded protein: CASSLVGLAGSYNEQFF.

On this clonotype: A much larger clone differs by one base, so this may be a read error. V and J are TRBV2 and TRBJ2-1; D assignment may be TRBD1 or TRBD2 (5 bases each). The CDR3 loop spans 15 amino acids. Trimming pared 4 bases from V and 0 bases from J, leaving 10 bases between. Germline V lookup: CDR1 SNHLY, CDR2 FYNNEI. The CDR3 sequence: CASSGSGSSYNEQFF. For the CDR3, the DNA is TGTGCCAGCAGTGGGTCAGGGAGCTCCTACAATGAGCAGTTCTTC. Drawing the rest from reference TRBV2 and TRBJ2-1, the complete variable domain is EPEVTQTPSHQVTQMGQEVILRCVPISNHLYFYWYRQILGQKVEFLVSFYNNEISEKSEIFDDQFSVERPDGSNFTLKIRSTKLEDSAMYFCASSGSGSSYNEQFFGPGTRLTVL.

The V gene is TRBV7-2, the J gene TRBJ2-1; 9 nucleotides match TRBD2. Losses at the gene ends were 1 base for V and 0 bases for J; bases not matched to a gene: 10. CDR1 SGHTA and CDR2 FQGNSA come from the germline V gene. The CDR3 has 19 amino acids. The CDR3 coding sequence is TGTGCCAGCAGCTTAGTTTCGGGACTAGCCTTTCGCTCCTACAATGAGCAGTTCTTC. Encoded protein: CASSLVSGLAFRSYNEQFF.

This chain connects TRBV5-1 to TRBJ2-5; the D gene is possibly TRBD2 (6 bases). The length of the CDR3 is 15 residues. The V gene lost 4 bases and the J gene lost 9 bases, with 22 bases spanning the gap. Germline CDR1 SGHRS, CDR2 YFSETQ. The CDR3 bases are TGCGCCAGCAGCCCCCGCCAGCGGGCTACGGAGGCCCAGTACTTC. It translates to CASSPRQRATEAQYF.

V gene TRBV30 combines with J gene TRBJ2-3; the D is unclear. Trimming shortened V by 4 bases and J by 0 bases, and 11 bases separated the two germline ends. The germline CDR1 and CDR2 sequences are GTSNPN and SVGIG (reference sequence). The CDR3 runs to 14 residues. In DNA, the CDR3 is TGTGCCTGGAAACGTCAGTATAGCACAGATACGCAGTATTTT. Its translation: CAWKRQYSTDTQYF. The whole variable domain, remainder taken from reference TRBV30 and TRBJ2-3, is SQTIHQWPATLVQPVGSPLSLECTVEGTSNPNLYWYRQAAGRGLQLLFYSVGIGQISSEVPQNLSASRPQDRQFILSSKKLLLSDSGFYLCAWKRQYSTDTQYFGPGTRLTVL.